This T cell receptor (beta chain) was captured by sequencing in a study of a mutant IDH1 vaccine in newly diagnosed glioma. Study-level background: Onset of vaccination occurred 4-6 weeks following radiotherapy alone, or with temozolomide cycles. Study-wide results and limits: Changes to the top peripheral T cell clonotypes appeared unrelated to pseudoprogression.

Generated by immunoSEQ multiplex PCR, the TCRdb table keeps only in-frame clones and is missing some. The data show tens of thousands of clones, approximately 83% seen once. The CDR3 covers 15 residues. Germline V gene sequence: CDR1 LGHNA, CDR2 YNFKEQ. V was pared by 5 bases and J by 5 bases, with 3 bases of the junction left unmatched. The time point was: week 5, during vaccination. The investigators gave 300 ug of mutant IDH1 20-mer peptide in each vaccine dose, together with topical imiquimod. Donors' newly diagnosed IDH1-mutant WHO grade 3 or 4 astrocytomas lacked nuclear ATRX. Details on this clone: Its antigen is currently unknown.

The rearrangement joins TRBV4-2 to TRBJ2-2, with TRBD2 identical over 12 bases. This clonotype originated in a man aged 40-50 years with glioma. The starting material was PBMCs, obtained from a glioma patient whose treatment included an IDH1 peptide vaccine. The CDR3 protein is CASSLTSGSTGELFF. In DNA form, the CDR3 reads TGTGCCAGCAGCTTGACTAGCGGGAGTACCGGGGAGCTGTTTTTT.